This T cell receptor beta chain comes out of a study of T cells in Graves' hyperthyroidism and ophthalmopathy. There were TCR beta CDR3 regions amplified from RNA transcripts. HTBI primers drove first-round RT-PCR of the TCR CDR3. MiXCR, run by TCRdb on the multiplex PCR reads, gives a single entry per CDR3 protein. The repertoire consists of about 640,000 distinct CDR3 sequences, with approximately 14% occurring once and the leading ten covering around 13%. Trimming shortened V by 2 bases and J by 4 bases, and 21 bases separated the two germline ends. Per germline, CDR1 WSHSY and CDR2 SAAADI. This CDR3 contains 18 residues.

Input material: blood. The TCR originated in a woman in her 50s with Graves' ophthalmopathy. The chain is built from TRBV10-2 and TRBJ2-1, with D tentatively TRBD2 (5 bases). CDR3 DNA: TGCGCCAGCAGTGAGGTGAACCTCGACGGGATCGGTTACAATGAGCAGTTCTTC. As protein: CASSEVNLDGIGYNEQFF.